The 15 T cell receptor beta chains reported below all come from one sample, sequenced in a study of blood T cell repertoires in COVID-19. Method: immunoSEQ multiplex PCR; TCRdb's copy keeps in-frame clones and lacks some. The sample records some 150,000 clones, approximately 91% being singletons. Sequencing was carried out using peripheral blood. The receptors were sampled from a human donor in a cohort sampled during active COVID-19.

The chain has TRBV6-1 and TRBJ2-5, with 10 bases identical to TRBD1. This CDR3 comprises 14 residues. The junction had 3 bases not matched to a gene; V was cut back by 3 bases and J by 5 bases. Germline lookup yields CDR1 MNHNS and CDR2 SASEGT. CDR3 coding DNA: TGTGCCAGCAGTGAGACAGGGGGCATGGAGACCCAGTACTTC. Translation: CASSETGGMETQYF.

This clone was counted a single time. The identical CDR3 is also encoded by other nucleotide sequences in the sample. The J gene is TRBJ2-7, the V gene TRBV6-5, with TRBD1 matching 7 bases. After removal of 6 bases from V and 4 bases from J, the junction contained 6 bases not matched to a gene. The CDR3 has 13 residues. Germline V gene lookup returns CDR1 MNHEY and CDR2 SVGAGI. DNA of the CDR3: TGTGCCAGCAGGACGACAGGGCGTTACGAGCAGTACTTC. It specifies CASRTTGRYEQYF.

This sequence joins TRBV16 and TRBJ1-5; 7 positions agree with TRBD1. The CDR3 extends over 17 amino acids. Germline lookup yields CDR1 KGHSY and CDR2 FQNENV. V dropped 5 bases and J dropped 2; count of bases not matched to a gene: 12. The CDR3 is CASSIRQGRSGNQPQHF. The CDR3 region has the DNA TGTGCCAGCAGCATCCGACAGGGAAGGTCGGGCAATCAGCCCCAGCATTTT.

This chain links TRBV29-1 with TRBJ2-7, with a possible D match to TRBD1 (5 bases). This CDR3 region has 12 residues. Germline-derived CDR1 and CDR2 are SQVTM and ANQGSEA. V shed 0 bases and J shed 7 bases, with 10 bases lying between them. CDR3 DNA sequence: TGCAGCGTTGAAGATTGGAAGGGGGAGCAGTACTTC. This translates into CSVEDWKGEQYF.

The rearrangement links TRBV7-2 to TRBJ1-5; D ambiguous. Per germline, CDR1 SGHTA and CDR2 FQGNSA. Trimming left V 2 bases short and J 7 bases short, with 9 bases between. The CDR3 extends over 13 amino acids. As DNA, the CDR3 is TGTGCCAGCAGCTTATCCTCGCGACAGCCCCAGCATTTT. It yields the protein CASSLSSRQPQHF.

CDR3 in DNA: TGTGCCAGCAGTTGGGAGGGTTCAGCGTCAACTGAAGCTTTCTTT. Its protein product is CASSWEGSASTEAFF. The V and J genes are TRBV27 and TRBJ1-1; no firm D call. CDR1 and CDR2 from the germline V gene are MNHEY and SMNVEV (reference sequence). This CDR3 has 15 amino acids. V was pared by 4 bases and J by 5 bases, with 17 bases between.

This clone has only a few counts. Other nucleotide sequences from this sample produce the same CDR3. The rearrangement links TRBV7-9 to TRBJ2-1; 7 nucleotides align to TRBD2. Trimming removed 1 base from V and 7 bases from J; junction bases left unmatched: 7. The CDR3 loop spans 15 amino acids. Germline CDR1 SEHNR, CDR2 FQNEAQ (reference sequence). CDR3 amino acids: CASSLGASGDNEQFF. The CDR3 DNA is TGTGCCAGCAGCTTAGGTGCTAGCGGTGATAATGAGCAGTTCTTC. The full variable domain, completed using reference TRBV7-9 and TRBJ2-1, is DTGVSQNPRHKITKRGQNVTFRCDPISEHNRLYWYRQTLGQGPEFLTYFQNEAQLEKSRLLSDRFSAERPKGSFSTLEIQRTEQGDSAMYLCASSLGASGDNEQFFGPGTRLTVL.

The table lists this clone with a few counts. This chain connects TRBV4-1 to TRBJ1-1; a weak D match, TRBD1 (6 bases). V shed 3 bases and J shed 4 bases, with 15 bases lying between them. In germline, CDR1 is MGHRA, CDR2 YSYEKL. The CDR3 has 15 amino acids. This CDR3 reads CASSQPTGMGTEAFF. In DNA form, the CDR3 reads TGCGCCAGCAGCCAGCCCACAGGGATGGGCACTGAAGCTTTCTTT.

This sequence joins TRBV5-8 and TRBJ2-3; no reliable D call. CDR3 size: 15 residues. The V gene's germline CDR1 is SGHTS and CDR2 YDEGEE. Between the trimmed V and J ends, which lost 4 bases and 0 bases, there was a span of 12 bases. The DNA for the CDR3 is TGTGCCAGCAGCCATTCAGGAAAAAGCACAGATACGCAGTATTTT. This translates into CASSHSGKSTDTQYF.

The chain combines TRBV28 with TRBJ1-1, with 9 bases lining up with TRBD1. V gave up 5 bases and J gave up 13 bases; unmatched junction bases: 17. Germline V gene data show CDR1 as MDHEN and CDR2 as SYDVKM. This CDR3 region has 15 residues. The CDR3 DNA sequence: TGTGCCAGCAGTCCCCGGACAGGGGCCCGCCGGGAGGGTTTCTTT. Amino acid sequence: CASSPRTGARREGFF.

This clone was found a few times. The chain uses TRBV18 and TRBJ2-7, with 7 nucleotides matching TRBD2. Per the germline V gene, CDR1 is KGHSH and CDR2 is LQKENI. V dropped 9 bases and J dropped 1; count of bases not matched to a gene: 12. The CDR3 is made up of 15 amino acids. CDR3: CASSRGGSWSYEQYF. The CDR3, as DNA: TGTGCCAGTTCAAGGGGCGGGAGTTGGTCCTACGAGCAGTACTTC.

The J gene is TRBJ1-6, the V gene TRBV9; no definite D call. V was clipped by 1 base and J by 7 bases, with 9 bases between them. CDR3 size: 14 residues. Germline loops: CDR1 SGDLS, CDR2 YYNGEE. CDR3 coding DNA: TGTGCCAGCAGCGTACGAGGGTCAAATTCACCCCTCCACTTT. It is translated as CASSVRGSNSPLHF.

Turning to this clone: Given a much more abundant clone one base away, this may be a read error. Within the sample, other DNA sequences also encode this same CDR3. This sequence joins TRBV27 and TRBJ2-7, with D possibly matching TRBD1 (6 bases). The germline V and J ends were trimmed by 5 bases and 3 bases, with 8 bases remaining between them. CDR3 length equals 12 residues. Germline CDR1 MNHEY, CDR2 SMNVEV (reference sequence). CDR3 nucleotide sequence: TGTGCCAGCAGTCCACAGGGCTACGAGCAGTACTTC. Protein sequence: CASSPQGYEQYF.

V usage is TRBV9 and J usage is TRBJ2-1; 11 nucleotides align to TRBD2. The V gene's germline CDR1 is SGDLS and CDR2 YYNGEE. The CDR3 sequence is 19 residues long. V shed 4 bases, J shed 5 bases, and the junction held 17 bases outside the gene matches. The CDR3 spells CASSPGGPSTSGGNNEQFF. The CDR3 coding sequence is TGTGCCAGCAGCCCTGGAGGCCCATCCACTAGCGGGGGAAACAATGAGCAGTTCTTC.

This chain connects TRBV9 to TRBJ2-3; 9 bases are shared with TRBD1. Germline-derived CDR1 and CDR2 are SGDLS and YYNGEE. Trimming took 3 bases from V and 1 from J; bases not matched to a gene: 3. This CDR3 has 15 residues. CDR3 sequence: CASSAWDRGTDTQYF. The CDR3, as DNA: TGTGCCAGCAGCGCATGGGACAGGGGCACAGATACGCAGTATTTT.